These T cell receptor beta chains were read from a single sample in a study of blood T cell repertoires in COVID-19. The assay was immunoSEQ multiplex PCR, and TCRdb's table has in-frame clones only and misses some. The data hold 60,000 to 65,000 clones, with more than 60% observed a single time. The sequenced sample was peripheral blood. Source of these receptors: a human donor in a cohort sampled during active COVID-19. Each CDR3 is given with its conserved first and last residue. The D gene is left open where the match is weak. A clone size is listed for some rows: how often the clone was seen (once, few, many), or a class if it is expanded.

J	D	V	size	CDR3	DNA
TRBJ1-5	-	TRBV5-1	many	CASSLDGVGNQPQHF	TGCGCCAGCAGCTTGGACGGGGTGGGCAATCAGCCCCAGCATTTT
TRBJ1-4	-	TRBV6-1	-	CASSELAGNEKLFF	TGTGCCAGCAGTGAACTTGCAGGGAACGAAAAACTGTTTTTT
TRBJ2-1	TRBD2	TRBV7-6	-	CASSVNSGGRYNEQFF	TGTGCCAGCAGCGTAAATAGCGGGGGACGGTACAATGAGCAGTTCTTC
TRBJ1-1	TRBD1	TRBV7-9	few	CASSWDRGRAAFF	TGTGCCAGCAGCTGGGACAGGGGGCGAGCAGCTTTCTTT
TRBJ1-5	-	TRBV11-2	once	CASSPVSGRAIHF	TGTGCCAGCAGCCCAGTATCGGGCAGGGCCATCCATTTT
TRBJ2-1	TRBD2	TRBV27	-	CASSPGGAYNEQFF	TGTGCCAGCAGTCCCGGGGGGGCCTACAATGAGCAGTTCTTC
TRBJ2-2	-	TRBV21-1	-	CASSRRTGGPGELFF	TGTGCCAGCAGCCGTAGGACAGGGGGTCCCGGGGAGCTGTTTTTT
TRBJ2-7	-	TRBV27	few	CASSSTTGFEQYF	TGTGCCAGCAGTTCTACAACAGGGTTCGAGCAGTACTTC
TRBJ1-1	-	TRBV5-1	-	CASTRTEMNTEAFF	TGCGCCAGCACCCGGACAGAAATGAACACTGAAGCTTTCTTT
TRBJ1-2	-	TRBV7-2	once	CASSLPTGGGYTF	TGTGCCAGCAGCTTACCCACGGGGGGCGGCTACACCTTC
TRBJ2-5	-	TRBV29-1	-	CSVEDTRGETQYF	TGCAGCGTTGAAGACACCCGGGGAGAGACCCAGTACTTC
TRBJ1-1	-	TRBV5-1	-	CASSFGRNTEAFF	TGCGCCAGCAGCTTCGGGAGGAACACTGAAGCTTTCTTT
TRBJ2-5	-	TRBV2	-	CASSERASEETQYF	TGTGCCAGCAGTGAAAGAGCGAGCGAGGAGACCCAGTACTTC
TRBJ1-5	-	TRBV7-9	-	CASSLLEAGTVGGHQPQHF	TGTGCCAGCAGCTTGCTCGAAGCGGGAACAGTGGGAGGGCATCAGCCCCAGCATTTT
TRBJ2-6	TRBD1	TRBV5-1	-	CASSPWTGLTSGANVLTF	TGCGCCAGCAGCCCTTGGACAGGCCTCACCTCTGGGGCCAACGTCCTGACTTTC
TRBJ1-6	TRBD1	TRBV30	-	CAVQGGWNSPLHF	TGTGCCGTGCAGGGGGGATGGAATTCACCCCTCCACTTT
TRBJ1-5	-	TRBV21-1	-	CANPRGQGFLAGQPQHF	TGTGCCAACCCAAGGGGGCAGGGTTTCCTAGCGGGTCAGCCCCAGCATTTT
TRBJ1-2	TRBD1	TRBV5-5	-	CASSLAVTGDYGYTF	TGTGCCAGCAGCTTGGCCGTGACAGGGGACTATGGCTACACCTTC
TRBJ2-3	-	TRBV30	-	CAWSGGLADTQYF	TGTGCCTGGAGCGGGGGTCTCGCGGATACGCAGTATTTT
TRBJ2-1	TRBD2	TRBV19	-	CASLTSGGAHNEQFF	TGTGCCAGCCTAACTAGCGGGGGGGCCCACAATGAGCAGTTCTTC
TRBJ1-4	-	TRBV5-6	-	CASSLGQAHEKLFF	TGTGCCAGCAGCTTGGGTCAGGCACATGAAAAACTGTTTTTT
TRBJ1-1	-	TRBV7-9	-	CASSLAAPNTEAFF	TGTGCCAGCAGCTTAGCAGCCCCGAACACTGAAGCTTTCTTT
TRBJ1-6	-	TRBV2	-	CASSEGEKSPLHF	TGTGCCAGCAGTGAAGGGGAGAAATCACCCCTCCACTTT
TRBJ1-1	-	TRBV19	few	CASSSFNTEAFF	TGTGCCTCCTCCTCGTTCAACACTGAAGCTTTCTTT
TRBJ2-2	-	TRBV10-1	-	CASKRQASNTGELFF	TGCGCCAGCAAGCGGCAGGCCTCGAACACCGGGGAGCTGTTTTTT
TRBJ1-5	TRBD1	TRBV19	-	CASSGQGRNQPQHF	TGTGCCAGTAGTGGACAGGGGAGGAATCAGCCCCAGCATTTT
TRBJ2-3	-	TRBV28	-	CASSLSGSTDTQYF	TGTGCCAGCAGTTTATCGGGGTCCACAGATACGCAGTATTTT
TRBJ2-5	TRBD2	TRBV6-1	-	CASSEVASGAGEQETQYF	TGTGCCAGCAGTGAAGTAGCTAGCGGGGCGGGCGAACAAGAGACCCAGTACTTC